Detailed here is one TCR beta chain. The antigen is not known. Every bit of the isolated RNA underwent reverse transcription, so sequencing read expressed TCRB transcripts. Some clones are missing from TCRdb's copy, which holds only in-frame ones; the method was immunoSEQ multiplex PCR. This sample has 150,000 to 200,000 clones, with roughly 65% found just once. One heparinised blood draw averaging approximately 0.11 L was given by each donor. Using CD45RO/CCR7/CD25/CD127/CD95/CD27, CD4+ naive, central memory, regulatory and stem cell-like memory cells were sorted. These data belong to a study of beta chain features in type 1 diabetes. Study-level findings and limits: Any role of HLA type in TCRB rearrangement remained unresolved here. Type 1 diabetes patients showed a moderate but significant shortening of TCRB CDR3s in all four CD4+ subsets. Insertion counts at VDJ junctions were lower in type 1 diabetes patients, who also showed more deletions there.

Germline lookup yields CDR1 SGHVS and CDR2 FNYEAQ. The CDR3 is made up of 15 amino acids. J lost 1 base, V lost 5 bases, and 5 bases had no gene match. The chain combines TRBV7-6 with TRBJ2-3; 8 bases agree with TRBD1. Material: naive CD4+ T cells from blood. The sequence came from a man aged 25-45 years with type 1 diabetes. In DNA, the CDR3 is TGTGCCAGCAGCCTGACAGGGGAAGGCACAGATACGCAGTATTTT. The encoded protein is CASSLTGEGTDTQYF. The variable domain in full, with the rest retrieved from reference TRBV7-6 and TRBJ2-3, is GAGVSQSPRYKVTKRGQDVALRCDPISGHVSLYWYRQALGQGPEFLTYFNYEAQQDKSGLPNDRFSAERPEGSISTLTIQRTEQRDSAMYRCASSLTGEGTDTQYFGPGTRLTVL.